This T cell receptor (beta chain) was documented in a study of T cell repertoires in cytomegalovirus infection. TCRdb processed the reads anew with MiXCR; each CDR3 protein has one entry. This table has roughly 630,000 distinct CDR3 sequences, less than 25% appearing once. The specimen was CD8+ T cells from PBMCs. The source is a human donor in good health (CMV status not recorded). Some clones in this sample may be carry-over from other donors' samples.

CDR3 sequence reads: CSVELADRNNEQFF. The CDR3, as DNA: TGCAGCGTAGAATTAGCTGACAGAAACAATGAGCAGTTCTTC. The V call is TRBV29-1, the J call TRBJ2-1, with D possibly matching TRBD1 (5 bases). V dropped 6 bases and J dropped 5 bases, with 17 bases sitting between them. This CDR3 has 14 residues. In germline, CDR1 is SQVTM, CDR2 ANQGSEA.